A selection of T cell receptor beta chains follows, all from one sample in a study of beta chain features in type 1 diabetes. TCRdb's copy holds only in-frame clones and misses some; the assay was immunoSEQ multiplex PCR. The table shows some 220,000 clones, with 11% occurring only once. The specimen sequenced was central memory CD4+ T cells from blood. These TCRs come from a man younger than 30 in good health. CDR3s include the opening cysteine and the closing phenylalanine or tryptophan. A D gene is named only where the DNA matches it firmly. Clone size is given for some rows only: seen once, a few or many times, or a class if the clone is expanded.

size	D	V	J	DNA	CDR3
many	.	TRBV15	TRBJ2-1	TGTGCCACCAGTGGCGGCGGGTTCAGGGACAATGAGCAGTTCTTC	CATSGGGFRDNEQFF
few	TRBD2	TRBV6-4	TRBJ2-1	TGTGCCAGCAGGGGGACTAGCGGGGGATACAATGAGCAGTTCTTC	CASRGTSGGYNEQFF
once	.	TRBV9	TRBJ2-6	TGTGCCAGCAGCGTCAGAGGGCCTGGGGCCAACGTCCTGACTTTC	CASSVRGPGANVLTF
.	.	TRBV30	TRBJ1-2	TGTGCCTGTCTGCAGGGAAATGGCTACACCTTC	CACLQGNGYTF
.	TRBD1	TRBV7-9	TRBJ1-4	TGTGCCAGCAGCCTCCGGGACAGGAATGAAAAACTGTTTTTT	CASSLRDRNEKLFF
many	.	TRBV5-8	TRBJ1-4	TGTGCCAGCAGCACAAGGACAGACCTTAATGAAAAACTGTTTTTT	CASSTRTDLNEKLFF
few	.	TRBV7-2	TRBJ1-3	TGTGCCAGCAGTCCTAGGGGGTACTCTGGAAACACCATATATTTT	CASSPRGYSGNTIYF
.	TRBD2	TRBV29-1	TRBJ2-5	TGCAGCGTTGAAAGGGGGCTAGCGGGAGGAGGCGCCCAGTACTTC	CSVERGLAGGGAQYF
few	.	TRBV30	TRBJ2-1	TGTGCCTGGAGTGTACGGCGGGCCCCTGAGCAGTTCTTC	CAWSVRRAPEQFF
many	TRBD2	TRBV7-9	TRBJ2-5	TGTGCCAGCAGCTCTAGCGGCCAAGAGACCCAGTACTTC	CASSSSGQETQYF
many	.	TRBV5-1	TRBJ2-7	TGCGCCAGCAGCTTGGGGGCCCTTCCAGGGGAAGGCTACGAGCAGTACTTC	CASSLGALPGEGYEQYF
many	.	TRBV7-2	TRBJ2-3	TGTGCCAGCAGCTCGGCATCGGGAACAGATACGCAGTATTTT	CASSSASGTDTQYF
.	.	TRBV5-1	TRBJ2-5	TGCGCCAGCTCTAGGTTAGAGGGGCAAGAGACCCAGTACTTC	CASSRLEGQETQYF
few	TRBD2	TRBV9	TRBJ2-3	TGTGCCAGCAGCGTAATAACGACAGGGACTAGCGGGAGGTTCACAGATACGCAGTATTTT	CASSVITTGTSGRFTDTQYF
.	.	TRBV5-1	TRBJ2-2	TGCGCCAGCAGCTTTAGGTTAAACACCGGGGAGCTGTTTTTT	CASSFRLNTGELFF
few	.	TRBV30	TRBJ2-3	TGTGCCTGGAGTCCGCCCGGAGGGGCCGCGGGCCCAGATACGCAGTATTTT	CAWSPPGGAAGPDTQYF
few	TRBD1	TRBV30	TRBJ2-2	TGTGCCTGGGCCCGGGACAGGGATAGCACCGGGGAGCTGTTTTTT	CAWARDRDSTGELFF
.	.	TRBV6-5	TRBJ2-7	TGTGCCAGCAGTTCTGTTCGGATTAGCGCTAGCGAGCAGTACTTC	CASSSVRISASEQYF
.	TRBD2	TRBV7-2	TRBJ2-1	TGTGCCAGCAGCTTAGAGGCGGGGGGATACAATGAGCAGTTCTTC	CASSLEAGGYNEQFF
few	.	TRBV29-1	TRBJ2-1	TGCAGCGTTGACGGGGTTGGCGATGAGCAGTTCTTC	CSVDGVGDEQFF
.	.	TRBV30	TRBJ2-1	TGTGCCTGGAGCCCGGACAGGGACTACAATGATGAGCAGTTCTTC	CAWSPDRDYNDEQFF
few	TRBD2	TRBV5-1	TRBJ2-7	TGCGCCAGCAGCGAGGGACTAGCGGGAGGTGGTTTGACGTACGAGCAGTACTTC	CASSEGLAGGGLTYEQYF
.	TRBD2	TRBV5-4	TRBJ2-3	TGTGCCAGCAGCTTGGCCGGGACTAGCAGTGCAGATACGCAGTATTTT	CASSLAGTSSADTQYF
few	.	TRBV28	TRBJ2-7	TGTGCCGGGGCCCGACACCCCTCCTACGAGCAGTACTTC	CAGARHPSYEQYF
.	.	TRBV7-2	TRBJ2-7	TGTGCCAGCAGCTTTGGACTAAACGAGCAGTACTTC	CASSFGLNEQYF
few	.	TRBV7-2	TRBJ1-1	TGTGCCAGCAACTCGCTAGCAGGGCACACTGAAGCTTTCTTT	CASNSLAGHTEAFF
few	TRBD2	TRBV9	TRBJ2-3	TGTGCCAGCAGCGTAGATAGTAGCGGGAGACGGGGCACAGATACGCAGTATTTT	CASSVDSSGRRGTDTQYF
few	.	TRBV9	TRBJ2-5	TGTGCCAGCAGCGACAGGGCAGGAGAGACCCAGTACTTC	CASSDRAGETQYF